The source of this T cell receptor (beta chain) is a study of read filtering for tumor transcriptome and immune sequencing. Study-level results: In IR-seq, single-read clonotypes were roughly 80% of clonotypes but about 3.5% of reads.

From 300 to 450 ng of RNA, a library with molecular barcoded alpha/delta and beta/gamma adaptors was made. TCRdb ran MiXCR on the reads and lists one entry per CDR3 protein. The sample holds 130,000 or so distinct CDR3 sequences, about 12% seen once. This clonotype was found many times. As yet, its antigen is unknown. The germline CDR1 and CDR2 sequences are LGHNA and YNFKEQ. Trimming left V 0 bases short and J 2 bases short, with 11 bases between. This CDR3 has 16 amino acids. The clonotype originates from a donor older than 35 with multiple myeloma. The J gene is TRBJ2-1, the V gene TRBV4-2; no clear D gene. What was sequenced was a population of CD138-negative cells sorted from bone marrow. CDR3 DNA: TGTGCCAGCAGCCAAGATCACGCGAGGACCTACAATGAGCAGTTCTTC. Residues: CASSQDHARTYNEQFF.